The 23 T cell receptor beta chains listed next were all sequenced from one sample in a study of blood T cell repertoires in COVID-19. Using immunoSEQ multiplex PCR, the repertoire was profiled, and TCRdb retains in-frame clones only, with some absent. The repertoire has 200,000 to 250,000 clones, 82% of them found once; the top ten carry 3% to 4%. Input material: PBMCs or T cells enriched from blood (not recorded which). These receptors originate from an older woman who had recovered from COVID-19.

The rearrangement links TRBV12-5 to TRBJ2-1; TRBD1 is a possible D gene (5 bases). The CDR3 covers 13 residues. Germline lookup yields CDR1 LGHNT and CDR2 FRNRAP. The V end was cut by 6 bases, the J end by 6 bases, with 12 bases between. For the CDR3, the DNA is TGTGCTAGTGGCCTCACAGGTGTCAATGAGCAGTTCTTC. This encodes CASGLTGVNEQFF. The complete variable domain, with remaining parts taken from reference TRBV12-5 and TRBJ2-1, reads DARVTQTPRHKVTEMGQEVTMRCQPILGHNTVFWYRQTMMQGLELLAYFRNRAPLDDSGMPKDRFSAEMPDATLATLKIQPSEPRDSAVYFCASGLTGVNEQFFGPGTRLTVL.

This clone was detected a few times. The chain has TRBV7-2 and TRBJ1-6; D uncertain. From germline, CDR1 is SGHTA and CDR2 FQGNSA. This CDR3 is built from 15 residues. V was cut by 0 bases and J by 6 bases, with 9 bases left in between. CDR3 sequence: CASSLALQFNSPLHF. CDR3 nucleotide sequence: TGTGCCAGCAGCTTAGCGTTACAGTTTAATTCACCCCTCCACTTT. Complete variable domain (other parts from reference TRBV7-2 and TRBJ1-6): GAGVSQSPSNKVTEKGKDVELRCDPISGHTALYWYRQSLGQGLEFLIYFQGNSAPDKSGLPSDRFSAERTGGSVSTLTIQRTQQEDSAVYLCASSLALQFNSPLHFGNGTRLTVT.

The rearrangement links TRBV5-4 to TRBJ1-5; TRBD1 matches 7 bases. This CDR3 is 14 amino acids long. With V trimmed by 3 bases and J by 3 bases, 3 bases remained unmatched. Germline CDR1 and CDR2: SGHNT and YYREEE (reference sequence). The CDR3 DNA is TGTGCCAGCAGCTCCGGGACAGACAATCAGCCCCAGCATTTT. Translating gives CASSSGTDNQPQHF.

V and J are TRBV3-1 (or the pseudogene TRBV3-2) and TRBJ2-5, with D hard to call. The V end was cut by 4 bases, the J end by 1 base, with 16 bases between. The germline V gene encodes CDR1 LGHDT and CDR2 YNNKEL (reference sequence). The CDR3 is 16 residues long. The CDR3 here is CASSPLAARRQETQYF. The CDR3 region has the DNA TGTGCCAGCAGCCCGCTCGCGGCTCGACGCCAAGAGACCCAGTACTTC.

CDR3: CASSEWPLWAPQHF. Written as DNA, the CDR3 is TGTGCCAGCAGTGAATGGCCTCTTTGGGCGCCCCAGCATTTT. The chain combines TRBV25-1 with TRBJ1-5; D is ambiguous. In germline, CDR1 is MGHDK, CDR2 SYGVNS. Trimming removed 1 base from V and 9 bases from J, with 13 bases in between. The CDR3 sequence is 14 residues long.

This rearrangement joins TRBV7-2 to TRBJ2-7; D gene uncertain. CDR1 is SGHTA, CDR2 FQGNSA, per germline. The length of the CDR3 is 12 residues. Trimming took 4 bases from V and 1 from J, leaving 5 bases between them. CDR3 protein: CASSSRSYEQYF. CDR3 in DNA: TGTGCCAGCAGCTCTCGGTCCTACGAGCAGTACTTC.

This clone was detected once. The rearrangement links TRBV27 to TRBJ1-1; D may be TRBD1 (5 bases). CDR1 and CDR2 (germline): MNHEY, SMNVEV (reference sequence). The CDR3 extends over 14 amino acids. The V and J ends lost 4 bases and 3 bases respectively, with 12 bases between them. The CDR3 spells CASSYNGGYTEAFF. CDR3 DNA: TGTGCCAGCAGTTATAACGGGGGTTACACTGAAGCTTTCTTT.

CDR3 sequence: CASSTGTDYEQYF. The CDR3 DNA reads TGTGCCAGTTCGACAGGGACAGACTACGAGCAGTACTTC. This sequence joins TRBV10-3 and TRBJ2-7, with 7 bases lining up with TRBD1. The germline V gene encodes CDR1 ENHRY and CDR2 SYGVKD. The length of the CDR3 is 13 residues. Trimming removed 10 bases from V and 3 bases from J; junction bases left unmatched: 9.

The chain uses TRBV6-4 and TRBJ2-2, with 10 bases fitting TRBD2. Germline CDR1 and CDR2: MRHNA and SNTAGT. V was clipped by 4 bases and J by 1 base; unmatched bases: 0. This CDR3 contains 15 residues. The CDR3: CASSASGRNTGELFF. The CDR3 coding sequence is TGTGCCAGCAGTGCTAGCGGGAGGAACACCGGGGAGCTGTTTTTT.

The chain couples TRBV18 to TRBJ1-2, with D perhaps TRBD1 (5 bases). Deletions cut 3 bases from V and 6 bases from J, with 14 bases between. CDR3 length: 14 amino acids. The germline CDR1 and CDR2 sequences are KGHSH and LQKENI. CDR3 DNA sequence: TGTGCCAGCTCACCCGTTGCGGGGGGTGATGGCTACACCTTC. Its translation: CASSPVAGGDGYTF.

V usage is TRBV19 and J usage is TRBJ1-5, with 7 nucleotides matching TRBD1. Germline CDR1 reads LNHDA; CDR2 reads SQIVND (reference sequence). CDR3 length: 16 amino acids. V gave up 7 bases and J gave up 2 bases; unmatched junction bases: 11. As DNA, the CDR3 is TGTGCCAGTACCCAAGGCGCAGGACAGGGCAATCAGCCCCAGCATTTT. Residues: CASTQGAGQGNQPQHF.

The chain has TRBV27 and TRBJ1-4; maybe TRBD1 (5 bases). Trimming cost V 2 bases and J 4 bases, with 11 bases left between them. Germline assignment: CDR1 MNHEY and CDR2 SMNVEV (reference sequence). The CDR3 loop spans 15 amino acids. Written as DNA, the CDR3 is TGTGCCAGCAGTTTACGGGCAGGGCTTAATGAAAAACTGTTTTTT. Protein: CASSLRAGLNEKLFF. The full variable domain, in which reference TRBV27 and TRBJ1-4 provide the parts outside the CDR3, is EAQVTQNPRYLITVTGKKLTVTCSQNMNHEYMSWYRQDPGLGLRQIYYSMNVEVTDKGDVPEGYKVSRKEKRNFPLILESPSPNQTSLYFCASSLRAGLNEKLFFGSGTQLSVL.

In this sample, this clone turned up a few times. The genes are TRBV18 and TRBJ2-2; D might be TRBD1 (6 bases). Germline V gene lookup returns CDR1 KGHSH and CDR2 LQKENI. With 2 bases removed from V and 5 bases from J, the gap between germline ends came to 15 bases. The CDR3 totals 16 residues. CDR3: CASSPLDSRRTGELFF. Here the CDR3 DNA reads TGTGCCAGCTCACCATTGGACAGCCGGCGGACCGGGGAGCTGTTTTTT.

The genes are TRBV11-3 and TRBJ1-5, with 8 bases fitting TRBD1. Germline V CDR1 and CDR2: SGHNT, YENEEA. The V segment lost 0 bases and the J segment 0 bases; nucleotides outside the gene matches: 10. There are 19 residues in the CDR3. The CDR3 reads CASSLEGTGAYYSNQPQHF. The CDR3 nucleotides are TGTGCCAGCAGCTTAGAGGGGACAGGCGCCTACTATAGCAATCAGCCCCAGCATTTT.

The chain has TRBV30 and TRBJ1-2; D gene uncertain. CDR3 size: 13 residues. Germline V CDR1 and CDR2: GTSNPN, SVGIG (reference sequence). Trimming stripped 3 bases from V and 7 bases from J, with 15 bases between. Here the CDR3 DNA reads TGTGCCTGGAGCCCCTCGGGGTCCACTGGCTACACCTTC. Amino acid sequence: CAWSPSGSTGYTF.

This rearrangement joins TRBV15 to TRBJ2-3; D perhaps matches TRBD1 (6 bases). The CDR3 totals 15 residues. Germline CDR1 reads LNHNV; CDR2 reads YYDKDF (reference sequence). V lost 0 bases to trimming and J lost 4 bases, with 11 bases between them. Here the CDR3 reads CATSRDRAGADTQYF. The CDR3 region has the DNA TGTGCCACCAGCAGAGATCGGGCAGGGGCAGATACGCAGTATTTT.

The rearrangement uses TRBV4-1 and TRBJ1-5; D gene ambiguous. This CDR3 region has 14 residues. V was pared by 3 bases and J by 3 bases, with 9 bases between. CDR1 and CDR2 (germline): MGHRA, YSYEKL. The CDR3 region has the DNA TGCGCCAGCAGCCAGGGGAGGGACAATCAGCCCCAGCATTTT. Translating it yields CASSQGRDNQPQHF.

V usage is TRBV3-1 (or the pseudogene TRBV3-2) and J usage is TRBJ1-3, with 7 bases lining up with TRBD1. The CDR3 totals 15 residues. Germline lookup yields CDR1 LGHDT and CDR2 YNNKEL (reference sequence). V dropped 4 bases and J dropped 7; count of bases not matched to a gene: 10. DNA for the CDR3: TGTGCCAGCAGCCCCACAGGGGCTGGGCGGAACACCATATATTTT. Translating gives CASSPTGAGRNTIYF.

The CDR3 region has the DNA TGTGCCAGCAGTCTACGGGGTCCCTCCTACGAGCAGTACTTC. Amino acid sequence: CASSLRGPSYEQYF. The chain recombines TRBV6-5 with TRBJ2-7; a possible D gene is TRBD2 (5 bases). The germline gives CDR1 MNHEY, CDR2 SVGAGI. V was shortened by 5 bases and J by 0 bases, with 11 bases between the two germline ends. The CDR3 consists of 14 residues.

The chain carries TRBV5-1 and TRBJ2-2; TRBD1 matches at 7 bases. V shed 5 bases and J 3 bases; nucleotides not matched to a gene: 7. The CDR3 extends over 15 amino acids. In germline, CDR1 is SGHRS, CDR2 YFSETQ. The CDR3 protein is CASRLGTDHTGELFF. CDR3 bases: TGCGCCAGCAGACTAGGGACAGACCACACCGGGGAGCTGTTTTTT.

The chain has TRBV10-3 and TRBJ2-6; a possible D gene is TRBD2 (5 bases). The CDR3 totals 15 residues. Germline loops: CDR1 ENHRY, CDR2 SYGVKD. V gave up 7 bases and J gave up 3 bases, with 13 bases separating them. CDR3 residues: CAINDYDLGANVLTF. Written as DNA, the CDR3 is TGTGCCATCAACGACTACGATCTTGGGGCCAACGTCCTGACTTTC.

CDR3: CASSQAPDSYNEKLFF. In DNA form, the CDR3 reads TGTGCCAGCAGCCAGGCTCCGGACAGCTATAATGAAAAACTGTTTTTT. This sequence joins TRBV3-1 (or the pseudogene TRBV3-2) and TRBJ1-4, with D possibly matching TRBD1 (6 bases). V dropped 3 bases and J dropped 4 bases, with 15 bases sitting between them. The length of the CDR3 is 16 residues. Germline values: CDR1 LGHDT, CDR2 YNNKEL (reference sequence).

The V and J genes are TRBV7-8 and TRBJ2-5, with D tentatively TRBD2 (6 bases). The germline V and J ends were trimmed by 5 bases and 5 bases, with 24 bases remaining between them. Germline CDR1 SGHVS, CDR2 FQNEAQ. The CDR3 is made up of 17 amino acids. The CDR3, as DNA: TGTGCCAGCAGCCCCTTTCCGGAGACTAGTTGGAGGGAGACCCAGTACTTC. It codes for CASSPFPETSWRETQYF.